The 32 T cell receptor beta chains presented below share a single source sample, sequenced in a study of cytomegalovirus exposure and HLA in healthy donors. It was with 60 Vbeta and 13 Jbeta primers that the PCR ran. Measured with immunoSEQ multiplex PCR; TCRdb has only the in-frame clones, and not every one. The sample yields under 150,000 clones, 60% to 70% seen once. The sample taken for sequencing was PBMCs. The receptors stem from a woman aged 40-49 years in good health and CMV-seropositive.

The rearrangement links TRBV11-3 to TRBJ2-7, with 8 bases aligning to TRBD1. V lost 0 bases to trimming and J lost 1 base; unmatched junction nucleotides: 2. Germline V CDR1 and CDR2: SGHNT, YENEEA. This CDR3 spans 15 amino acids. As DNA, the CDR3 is TGTGCCAGCAGCTTAGACTACAGGGGGTCCTACGAGCAGTACTTC. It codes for CASSLDYRGSYEQYF.

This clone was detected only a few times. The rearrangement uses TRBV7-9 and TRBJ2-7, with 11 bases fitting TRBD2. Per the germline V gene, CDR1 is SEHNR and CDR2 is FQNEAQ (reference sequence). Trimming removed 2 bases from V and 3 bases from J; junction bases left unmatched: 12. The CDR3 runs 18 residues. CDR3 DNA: TGTGCCAGCAGCTTACGGGCCCCTACTAGCGGGGGAAACTACGAGCAGTACTTC. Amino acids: CASSLRAPTSGGNYEQYF.

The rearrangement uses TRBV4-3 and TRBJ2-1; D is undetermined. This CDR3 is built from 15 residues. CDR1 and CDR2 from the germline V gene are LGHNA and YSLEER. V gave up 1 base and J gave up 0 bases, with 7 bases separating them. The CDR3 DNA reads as TGCGCCAGCAGCCAAGTGGCAGGCTCCTACAATGAGCAGTTCTTC. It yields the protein CASSQVAGSYNEQFF.

CDR3 bases: TGTGCCAGCAGTGGGGACTTGGAGACCCAGTACTTC. Translation: CASSGDLETQYF. The chain employs TRBV6-5 and TRBJ2-5; TRBD2 might be the D (6 bases). The CDR3 spans 12 residues. Germline loops: CDR1 MNHEY, CDR2 SVGAGI. V was clipped by 5 bases and J by 5 bases, with 9 bases between them.

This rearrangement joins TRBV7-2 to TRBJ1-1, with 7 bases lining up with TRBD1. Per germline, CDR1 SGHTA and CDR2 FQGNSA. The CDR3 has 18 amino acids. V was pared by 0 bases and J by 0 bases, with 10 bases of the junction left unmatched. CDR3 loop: CASSLALGDSPMNTEAFF. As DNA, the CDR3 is TGTGCCAGCAGCTTAGCGTTAGGGGACAGTCCAATGAACACTGAAGCTTTCTTT.

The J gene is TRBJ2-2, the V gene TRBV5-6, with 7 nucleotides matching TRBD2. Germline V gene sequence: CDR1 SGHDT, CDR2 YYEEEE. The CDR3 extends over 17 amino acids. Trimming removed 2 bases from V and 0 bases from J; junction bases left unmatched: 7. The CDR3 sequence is CASSLGGSLANTGELFF. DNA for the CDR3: TGTGCCAGCAGCTTAGGCGGGAGCCTAGCGAACACCGGGGAGCTGTTTTTT.

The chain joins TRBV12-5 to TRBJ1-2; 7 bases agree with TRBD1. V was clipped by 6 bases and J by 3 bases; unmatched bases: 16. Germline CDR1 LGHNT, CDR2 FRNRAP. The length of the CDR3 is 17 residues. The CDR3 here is CASGSSGTDTLYYGYTF. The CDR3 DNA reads TGTGCTAGTGGGTCATCCGGGACAGATACATTATACTATGGCTACACCTTC.

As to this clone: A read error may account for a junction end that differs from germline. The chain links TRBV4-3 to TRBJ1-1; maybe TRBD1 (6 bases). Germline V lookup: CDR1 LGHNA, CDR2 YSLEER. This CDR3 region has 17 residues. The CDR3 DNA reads TGCGCCGGCAGCCAAGACCCCCCGCCGGGCAGGGGAGGGAAAGCTTTCTTT. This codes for CAGSQDPPPGRGGKAFF.

The CDR3 nucleotides read TGTGCCAGCAGCCCCGGTCCCACAGGGGGGACCTACGAGCAGTACTTC. Translated, it gives CASSPGPTGGTYEQYF. The chain carries TRBV7-2 and TRBJ2-7, with TRBD1 identical over 8 bases. J was trimmed by 2 bases and V by 5 bases; bases with no gene match: 11. The CDR3 totals 16 residues. Germline-derived CDR1 and CDR2 are SGHTA and FQGNSA.

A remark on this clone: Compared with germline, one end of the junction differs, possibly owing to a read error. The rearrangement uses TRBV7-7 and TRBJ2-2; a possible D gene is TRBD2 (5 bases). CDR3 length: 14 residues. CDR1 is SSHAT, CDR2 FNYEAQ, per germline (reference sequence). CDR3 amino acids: CASSLERGPGELFF. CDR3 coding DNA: TGTGCTAGCAGCTTGGAACGGGGTCCCGGGGAGCTGTTTTTT.

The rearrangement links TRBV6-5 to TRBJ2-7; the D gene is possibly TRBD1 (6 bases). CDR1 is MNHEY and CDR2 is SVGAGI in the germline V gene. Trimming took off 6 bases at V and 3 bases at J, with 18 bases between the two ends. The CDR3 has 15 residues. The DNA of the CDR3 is TGTGCCAGCAGGATAAAACAGGGCTTCAGCTACGAGCAGTACTTC. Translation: CASRIKQGFSYEQYF.

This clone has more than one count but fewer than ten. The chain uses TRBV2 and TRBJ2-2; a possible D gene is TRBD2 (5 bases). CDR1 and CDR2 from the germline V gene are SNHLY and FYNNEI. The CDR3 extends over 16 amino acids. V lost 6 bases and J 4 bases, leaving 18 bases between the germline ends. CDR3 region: CASRATRSRGTGELFF. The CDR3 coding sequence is TGTGCCAGCAGAGCAACTAGGTCTCGAGGCACCGGGGAGCTGTTTTTT.

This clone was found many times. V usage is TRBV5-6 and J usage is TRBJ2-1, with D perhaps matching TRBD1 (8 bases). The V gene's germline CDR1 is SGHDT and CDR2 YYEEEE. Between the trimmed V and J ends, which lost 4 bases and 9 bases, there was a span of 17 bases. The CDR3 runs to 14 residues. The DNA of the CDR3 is TGTGCCAGCAGCGGACCACAGGGGGAGGGTGAGCAGTTCTTC. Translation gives CASSGPQGEGEQFF. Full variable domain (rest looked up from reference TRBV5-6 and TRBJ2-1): DAGVTQSPTHLIKTRGQQVTLRCSPKSGHDTVSWYQQALGQGPQFIFQYYEEEERQRGNFPDRFSGHQFPNYSSELNVNALLLGDSALYLCASSGPQGEGEQFFGPGTRLTVL.

Here the CDR3 DNA reads TGTGCCGTCGTCTCGCGAGGTGAGCAGTTCTTC. It codes for CAVVSRGEQFF. The J gene is TRBJ2-1, the V gene TRBV15; D is unresolved. Germline assignment: CDR1 LNHNV and CDR2 YYDKDF (reference sequence). The germline V and J ends were trimmed by 11 bases and 9 bases, with 14 bases remaining between them. CDR3 length: 11 residues.

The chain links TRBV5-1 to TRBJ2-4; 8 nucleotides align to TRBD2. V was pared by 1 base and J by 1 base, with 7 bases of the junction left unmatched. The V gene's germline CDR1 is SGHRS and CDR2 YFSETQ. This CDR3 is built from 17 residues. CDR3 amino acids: CASSLSGGPEAKNIQYF. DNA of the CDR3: TGCGCCAGCAGCTTGTCGGGAGGGCCTGAGGCCAAAAACATTCAGTACTTC.

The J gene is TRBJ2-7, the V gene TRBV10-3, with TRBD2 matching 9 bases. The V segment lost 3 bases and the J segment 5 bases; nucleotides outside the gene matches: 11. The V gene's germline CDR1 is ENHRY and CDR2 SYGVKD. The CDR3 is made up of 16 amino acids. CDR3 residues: CAISDTMVAGANEQYF. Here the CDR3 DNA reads TGTGCCATCAGTGACACTATGGTAGCGGGGGCCAACGAGCAGTACTTC.

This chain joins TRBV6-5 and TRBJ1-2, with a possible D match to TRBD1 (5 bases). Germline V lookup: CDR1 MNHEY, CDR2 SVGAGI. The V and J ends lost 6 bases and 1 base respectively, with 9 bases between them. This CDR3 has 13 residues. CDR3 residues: CASSLDSNYGYTF. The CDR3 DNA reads TGTGCCAGCAGCCTCGACAGTAACTATGGCTACACCTTC.

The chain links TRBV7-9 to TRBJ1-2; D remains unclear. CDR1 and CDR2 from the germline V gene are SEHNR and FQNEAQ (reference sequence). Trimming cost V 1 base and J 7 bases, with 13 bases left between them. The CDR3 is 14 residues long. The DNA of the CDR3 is TGTGCCAGCAGCTTAGGTCGGGGTGAGAGTGGCTACACCTTC. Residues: CASSLGRGESGYTF. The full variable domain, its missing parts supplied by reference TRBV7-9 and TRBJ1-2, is DTGVSQNPRHKITKRGQNVTFRCDPISEHNRLYWYRQTLGQGPEFLTYFQNEAQLEKSRLLSDRFSAERPKGSFSTLEIQRTEQGDSAMYLCASSLGRGESGYTFGSGTRLTVV.

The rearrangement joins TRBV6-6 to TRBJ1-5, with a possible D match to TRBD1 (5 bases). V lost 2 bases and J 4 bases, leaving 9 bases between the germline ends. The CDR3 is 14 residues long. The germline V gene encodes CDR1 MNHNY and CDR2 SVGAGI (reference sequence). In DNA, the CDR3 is TGTGCCAGCAGTTACGAGACAGCAAATCAGCCCCAGCATTTT. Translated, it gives CASSYETANQPQHF.

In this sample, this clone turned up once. Here the CDR3 DNA reads TGTGCCAGCAGGGAACTAGCGGCGAACACCGGGGAGCTGTTTTTT. Translation: CASRELAANTGELFF. The chain links TRBV4-2 to TRBJ2-2; 8 bases agree with TRBD2. The germline V gene has CDR1 LGHNA and CDR2 YNFKEQ. The CDR3 runs to 15 residues. Trimming removed 6 bases from V and 0 bases from J; junction bases left unmatched: 3.

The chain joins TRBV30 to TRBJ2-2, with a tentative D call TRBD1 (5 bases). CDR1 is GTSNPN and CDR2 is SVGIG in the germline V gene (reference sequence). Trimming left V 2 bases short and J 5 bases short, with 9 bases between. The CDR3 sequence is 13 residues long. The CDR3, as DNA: TGTGCCTGGAGTAAGGGGCATACCGGGGAGCTGTTTTTT. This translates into CAWSKGHTGELFF.

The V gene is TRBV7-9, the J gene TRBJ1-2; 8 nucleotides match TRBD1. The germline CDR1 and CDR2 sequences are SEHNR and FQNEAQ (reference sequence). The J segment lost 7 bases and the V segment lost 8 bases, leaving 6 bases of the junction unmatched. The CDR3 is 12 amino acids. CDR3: CASSGTGGGYTF. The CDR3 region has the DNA TGTGCCAGCTCCGGGACAGGAGGTGGCTACACCTTC.

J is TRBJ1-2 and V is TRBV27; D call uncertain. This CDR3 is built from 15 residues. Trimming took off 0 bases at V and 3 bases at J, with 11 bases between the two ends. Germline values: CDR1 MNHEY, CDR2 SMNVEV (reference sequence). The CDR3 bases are TGTGCCAGCAGTTTATCGAGTCAGGCGTACTATGGCTACACCTTC. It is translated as CASSLSSQAYYGYTF.

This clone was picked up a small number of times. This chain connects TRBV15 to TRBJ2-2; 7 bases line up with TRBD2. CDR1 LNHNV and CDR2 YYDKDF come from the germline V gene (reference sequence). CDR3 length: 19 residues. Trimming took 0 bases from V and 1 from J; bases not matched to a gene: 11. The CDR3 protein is CATSREGGGGRMNTGELFF. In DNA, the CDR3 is TGTGCCACCAGCAGAGAGGGGGGGGGAGGGCGGATGAACACCGGGGAGCTGTTTTTT.

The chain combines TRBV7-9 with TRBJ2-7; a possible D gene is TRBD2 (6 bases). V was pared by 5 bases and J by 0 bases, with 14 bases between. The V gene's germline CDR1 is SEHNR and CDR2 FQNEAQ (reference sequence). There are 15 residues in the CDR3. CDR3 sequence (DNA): TGTGCCAGCAGCCCAAACCCTAGCGCCTCCTACGAGCAGTACTTC. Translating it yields CASSPNPSASYEQYF.

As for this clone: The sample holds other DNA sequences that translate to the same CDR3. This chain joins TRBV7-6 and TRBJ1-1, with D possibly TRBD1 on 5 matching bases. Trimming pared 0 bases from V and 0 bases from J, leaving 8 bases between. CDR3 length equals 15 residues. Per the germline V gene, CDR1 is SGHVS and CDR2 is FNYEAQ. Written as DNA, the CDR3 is TGTGCCAGCAGCTTAGCCGACAGTATGAACACTGAAGCTTTCTTT. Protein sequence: CASSLADSMNTEAFF. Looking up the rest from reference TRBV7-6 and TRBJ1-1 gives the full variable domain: GAGVSQSPRYKVTKRGQDVALRCDPISGHVSLYWYRQALGQGPEFLTYFNYEAQQDKSGLPNDRFSAERPEGSISTLTIQRTEQRDSAMYRCASSLADSMNTEAFFGQGTRLTVV.

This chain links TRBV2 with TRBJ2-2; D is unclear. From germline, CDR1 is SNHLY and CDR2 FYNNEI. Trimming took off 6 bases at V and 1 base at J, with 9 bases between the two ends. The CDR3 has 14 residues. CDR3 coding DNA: TGTGCCAGCAGGGAACAGCGGAACACCGGGGAGCTGTTTTTT. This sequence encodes CASREQRNTGELFF.

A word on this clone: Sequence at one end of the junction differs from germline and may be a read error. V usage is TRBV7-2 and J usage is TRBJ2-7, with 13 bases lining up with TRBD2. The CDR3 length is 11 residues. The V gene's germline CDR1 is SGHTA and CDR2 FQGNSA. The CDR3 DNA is TGTGCCAGCAGCTTCGGACTAGCGGGAGAGTTT. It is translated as CASSFGLAGEF.

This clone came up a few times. CDR3 protein: CASSLGQGEIAFF. CDR3 sequence (DNA): TGCGCCAGCAGTCTGGGACAGGGTGAAATTGCTTTCTTT. The V and J genes are TRBV4-3 and TRBJ1-1, with TRBD1 matching 9 bases. The germline V gene encodes CDR1 LGHNA and CDR2 YSLEER. The length of the CDR3 is 13 residues. With 6 bases clipped from V and 11 bases from J, the junction kept 10 bases outside the gene matches.

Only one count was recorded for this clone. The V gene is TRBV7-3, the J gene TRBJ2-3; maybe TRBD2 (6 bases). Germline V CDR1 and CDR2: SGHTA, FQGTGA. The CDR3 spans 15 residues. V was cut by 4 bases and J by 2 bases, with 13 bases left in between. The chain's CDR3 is CASSSSRDSTDTQYF. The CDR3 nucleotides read TGTGCCAGCAGCTCCTCCCGGGACTCCACAGATACGCAGTATTTT.

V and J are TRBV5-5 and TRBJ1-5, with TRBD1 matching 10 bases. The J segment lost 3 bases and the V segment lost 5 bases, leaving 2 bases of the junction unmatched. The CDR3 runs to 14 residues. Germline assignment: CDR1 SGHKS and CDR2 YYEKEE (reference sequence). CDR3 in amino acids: CASRGQGYNQPQHF. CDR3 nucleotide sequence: TGTGCCAGCAGGGGACAGGGGTACAATCAGCCCCAGCATTTT.

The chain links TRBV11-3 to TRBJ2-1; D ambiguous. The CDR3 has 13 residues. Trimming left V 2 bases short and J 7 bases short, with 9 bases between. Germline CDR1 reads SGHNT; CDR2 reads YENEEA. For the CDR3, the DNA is TGTGCCAGCAGCTTAACCACGGTTAATGAGCAGTTCTTC. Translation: CASSLTTVNEQFF.